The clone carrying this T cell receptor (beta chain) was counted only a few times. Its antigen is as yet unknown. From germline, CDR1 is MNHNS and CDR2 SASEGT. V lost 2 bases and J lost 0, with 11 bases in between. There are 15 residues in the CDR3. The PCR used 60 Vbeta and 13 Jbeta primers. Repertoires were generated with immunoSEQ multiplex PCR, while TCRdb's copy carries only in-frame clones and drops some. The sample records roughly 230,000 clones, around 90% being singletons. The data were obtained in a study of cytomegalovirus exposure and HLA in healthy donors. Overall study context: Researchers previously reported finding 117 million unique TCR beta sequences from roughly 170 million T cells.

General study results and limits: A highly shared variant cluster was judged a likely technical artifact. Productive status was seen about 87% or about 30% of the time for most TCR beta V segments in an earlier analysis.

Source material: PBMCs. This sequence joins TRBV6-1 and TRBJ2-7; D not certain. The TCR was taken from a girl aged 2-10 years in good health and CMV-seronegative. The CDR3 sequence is CASSELGGSSYEQYF. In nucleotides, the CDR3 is TGTGCCAGCAGTGAACTAGGCGGAAGCTCCTACGAGCAGTACTTC.